This record looks at one TCR beta chain sequence and its context. The antigen is not known. This entry belongs to a study of cytomegalovirus exposure and HLA in healthy donors. General study results and limits: In a later analysis, productive TCRs from donors in an Asian-associated ancestry cluster reportedly carried fewer N-insertions than the cohort mean. Rare sequences made up most TCRs, while some public TCRs were found in many donors.

Trimming removed 0 bases at V and 7 bases at J, with 18 bases between. In germline, CDR1 is MRHNA, CDR2 SNTAGT. This CDR3 contains 16 residues. The PCR used 60 Vbeta and 13 Jbeta primers. Measured with immunoSEQ multiplex PCR; TCRdb has only the in-frame clones, and not every one. Of 150,000 to 200,000 clones listed, over 75% were seen once; the top ten hold around 2.5%. Sequenced sample: PBMCs. This chain uses TRBV6-4 with TRBJ1-2; D may be TRBD1 (5 bases). The receptor's source is a man between 60 and 75 years old in good health and CMV-seronegative. CDR3 residues: CASSDSPTGGAPGYTF. The CDR3 bases are TGTGCCAGCAGTGACTCGCCAACGGGAGGGGCGCCTGGCTACACCTTC.